This is a list of T cell receptor beta chains from one sample in a study of CD8+ T cells in alopecia areata. Measured with immunoSEQ multiplex PCR; TCRdb has only the in-frame clones, and not every one. The data show some 120,000 clones, with around 45% seen just once and more than 9% held by the top ten. Sequenced material: NKG2D-low CD8+ T cells sorted from blood. Receptor source: a human donor with alopecia areata. Both conserved end residues are part of each CDR3. The D gene is left open where the match is weak. Rows may omit the clone size; those that give it use once, few, many or a size class.

V	size	D	J	DNA	CDR3
TRBV27	.	.	TRBJ2-5	TGTGCCACCTTCTTCGGGGAGACCCAGTACTTC	CATFFGETQYF
TRBV29-1	.	TRBD2	TRBJ2-7	TGCAGCGTGACAGGGGGACTAGCGGGAGGAAGGTCCTACGAGCAGTACTTC	CSVTGGLAGGRSYEQYF
TRBV28	few	TRBD1	TRBJ2-3	TGTGCCAGCAGTTTCAGGGGGAACACAGATACGCAGTATTTT	CASSFRGNTDTQYF
TRBV29-1	.	TRBD2	TRBJ2-1	TGCAGCGTTGAAGATCCGGGGGGGAGCTCCTACAATGAGCAGTTCTTC	CSVEDPGGSSYNEQFF
TRBV6-6	once	TRBD1	TRBJ2-2	TGTGCCAGCCAGGGGGCCGGGGAGCTGTTTTTT	CASQGAGELFF
TRBV2	.	.	TRBJ1-1	TGTGCCAGCAGTGAAGCGATTGTCGTGGCGAACACTGAAGCTTTCTTT	CASSEAIVVANTEAFF
TRBV7-9	.	.	TRBJ2-2	TGTGCCAGTAGCACCGGGGAGCTGTTTTTT	CASSTGELFF
TRBV11-2	.	.	TRBJ2-5	TGTGCCAGCAGCACACCGGCTCAAGAGACCCAGTACTTC	CASSTPAQETQYF
TRBV9	.	TRBD2	TRBJ2-1	TGTGCCAGCGGAGCTAGCGGGGGATATGAGCAGTTCTTC	CASGASGGYEQFF
TRBV7-9	few	.	TRBJ2-7	TGTGCCAGCAGCTTATCAGACACTACCTACGAGCAGTACTTC	CASSLSDTTYEQYF
TRBV20-1	.	.	TRBJ2-5	TGCAGTGCCGAGACAGCGGAGACCCAGTACTTC	CSAETAETQYF
TRBV7-9	.	TRBD2	TRBJ2-5	TGTGCCAGCACCAAAAGTCTAGCGGTTCAAGAGACCCAGTACTTC	CASTKSLAVQETQYF
TRBV23-1	few	.	TRBJ1-2	TGCGCCCGGGCAACCTATGGCTACACCTTC	CARATYGYTF
TRBV27	.	.	TRBJ1-2	TGTGCCAGCAGTTTTGATGGGGTGTCGGGCGGCTACACCTTC	CASSFDGVSGGYTF
TRBV29-1	.	TRBD1	TRBJ2-7	TGCAGCGTCCGGGACAGGGAAACCTACGAGCAGTACTTC	CSVRDRETYEQYF
TRBV30	.	.	TRBJ2-5	TGTGCCTGGTCGGGGTCTCAAGAGACCCAGTACTTC	CAWSGSQETQYF
TRBV29-1	.	.	TRBJ2-2	TGCAGCGTTGAAGATGTCACCGGGGAGCTGTTTTTT	CSVEDVTGELFF
TRBV13	few	.	TRBJ2-1	TGTGCCAGCAGCTTAAGCGACAATGAGCAGTTCTTC	CASSLSDNEQFF
TRBV29-1	.	.	TRBJ2-6	TGCAGCGCCACATACCCCGGGATCTCTGGGGCCAACGTCCTGACTTTC	CSATYPGISGANVLTF
TRBV9	.	TRBD1	TRBJ2-7	TGTGCCAGCAGCGCGGGACAGGGGGTTTCGTACGAGCAGTACTTC	CASSAGQGVSYEQYF
TRBV29-1	.	TRBD1	TRBJ2-7	TGCAGCGTAGCCCAGGGACAGGGGAACGAGCAGTACTTC	CSVAQGQGNEQYF
TRBV27	.	TRBD2	TRBJ2-2	TGTGCCAGCAGTTTTTGTCTAGCGGGGGGTGGGACCGGGGAGCTGTTTTTT	CASSFCLAGGGTGELFF
TRBV5-4	few	.	TRBJ2-5	TGTGCCAGCAGCATCGACTACCTGGAGACCCAGTACTTC	CASSIDYLETQYF
TRBV11-3	.	TRBD1	TRBJ2-7	TGTGCCAGCAGTCCCGGGACAGCGTTCTCCTACGAGCAGTACTTC	CASSPGTAFSYEQYF
TRBV4-1	.	TRBD1	TRBJ2-5	TGCGCCAGCAGCCCGGGACAGCAAGAGACCCAGTACTTC	CASSPGQQETQYF
TRBV29-1	few	.	TRBJ2-1	TGCAGCGTGGAGGATAGGGGGTTTGGGTATGAGCAGTTCTTC	CSVEDRGFGYEQFF
TRBV28	.	.	TRBJ2-4	TGTGCCAGCAGTTCCGAGGAAAACATTCAGTACTTC	CASSSEENIQYF
TRBV28	few	.	TRBJ2-7	TGTGCCAGCAGTTTAGGCAGGGAGTCCGACGAGCAGTACTTC	CASSLGRESDEQYF
TRBV28	.	TRBD2	TRBJ2-3	TGTGCCAGCAGTCCGGGGACTAGTGAGGAAGCAGATACGCAGTATTTT	CASSPGTSEEADTQYF
TRBV10-3	few	.	TRBJ1-1	TGTGCCATCAGTGAAGACAGTGAAGCTTTCTTT	CAISEDSEAFF
TRBV5-6	.	.	TRBJ1-1	TGTGCCAGCAGCTCTGGGGCAGGGAATTTGGGCACTGAAGCTTTCTTT	CASSSGAGNLGTEAFF
TRBV11-2	.	.	TRBJ2-7	TGTGCCAGCAGCTTAGAGACCCACGAGCAGTACTTC	CASSLETHEQYF
TRBV2	.	TRBD1	TRBJ2-7	TGTGCCAGCATTGGGACAGGGGTCTACGAGCAGTACTTC	CASIGTGVYEQYF
TRBV6-6	once	TRBD1	TRBJ2-7	TGTGCCAGCCGCCCGGGACAGGGGTCGGACGAGCAGTACTTC	CASRPGQGSDEQYF
TRBV29-1	few	TRBD1	TRBJ2-5	TGCAGCCAGATAGCCGGGACAGGGGGCCAAGAGACCCAGTACTTC	CSQIAGTGGQETQYF
TRBV6-6	.	.	TRBJ2-1	TGTGCCAGCAGCCTCAGTTTGGACAATGAGCAGTTCTTC	CASSLSLDNEQFF
TRBV27	.	TRBD2	TRBJ2-7	TGTGCCAGCACCAAATCTGCTAGCGGCTATTACGAGCAGTACTTC	CASTKSASGYYEQYF
TRBV30	.	.	TRBJ2-5	TGTGCCTGGAGTTGGGTCTCTGGGGGAGAGACCCAGTACTTC	CAWSWVSGGETQYF
TRBV5-6	once	.	TRBJ2-6	TGTGCCAGCAGCTTCAAGGGGATGCTGGCTGGGGCCAACGTCCTGACTTTC	CASSFKGMLAGANVLTF
TRBV29-1	few	.	TRBJ2-1	TGCAGCGTCCACGACCTGAAGCAGTACAATGAGCAGTTCTTC	CSVHDLKQYNEQFF
TRBV29-1	.	.	TRBJ2-1	TGCAGCGTAGAATACAATGAGCAGTTCTTC	CSVEYNEQFF
TRBV29-1	.	TRBD2	TRBJ2-7	TGCAGCGTTGATGATGGGGGGGTATACGAGCAGTACTTC	CSVDDGGVYEQYF
TRBV9	.	.	TRBJ1-5	TGTGCCAGCAGCCCGGAAGGAGGGGGAAATCAGCCCCAGCATTTT	CASSPEGGGNQPQHF
TRBV2	.	.	TRBJ2-5	TGTGCCAGCAGCGCTTTAGAGACCCAGTACTTC	CASSALETQYF
TRBV30	.	.	TRBJ1-1	TGTGCCTGGAGTGGGGGGAGTTCGAACACTGAAGCTTTCTTT	CAWSGGSSNTEAFF
TRBV29-1	.	.	TRBJ2-1	TGCAGCGTTGATGCCGGGAACACAATCAATGAGCAGTTCTTC	CSVDAGNTINEQFF
TRBV29-1	.	TRBD2	TRBJ2-1	TGCAGTACCACGGGGGGGAGATACAATGAGCAGTTCTTC	CSTTGGRYNEQFF
TRBV27	.	.	TRBJ1-2	TGTGCCAGCAGTTTGGCTTCCCCCAACTATGGCTACACCTTC	CASSLASPNYGYTF
TRBV29-1	.	TRBD2	TRBJ2-3	TGCAGCGTTGAAGGGGGGGAGGGCTCGATCACAGATACGCAGTATTTT	CSVEGGEGSITDTQYF
TRBV29-1	few	TRBD2	TRBJ2-3	TGCAGCGTTGAAAGTAGCGGGGACCGCACAGATACGCAGTATTTT	CSVESSGDRTDTQYF
TRBV23-1	few	.	TRBJ1-4	TGCGCCACTTACATTGGTGAAAAACTGTTTTTT	CATYIGEKLFF
TRBV13	.	TRBD1	TRBJ2-1	TGTGCCAGCAGCCGAACGACAGGGAATGAGCAGTTCTTC	CASSRTTGNEQFF
TRBV29-1	.	TRBD1	TRBJ2-2	TGCAGCGTTTCAGGGACAGGGGCGACCGGGGAGCTGTTTTTT	CSVSGTGATGELFF
TRBV5-6	.	TRBD1	TRBJ2-7	TGTGCCAGCAGCCAGGGGACAGGTGACGAGCAGTACTTC	CASSQGTGDEQYF
TRBV28	.	.	TRBJ2-5	TGTGCCAGCAGTCCCGCCGGGGAGACCCAGTACTTC	CASSPAGETQYF
TRBV11-2	.	TRBD1	TRBJ1-1	TGTGCCAGCAGTATCACAGGGGCGAACACTGAAGCTTTCTTT	CASSITGANTEAFF
TRBV29-1	.	TRBD1	TRBJ2-2	TGCAGCGCACCACAGGGGCGAGACGGGGAGCTGTTTTTT	CSAPQGRDGELFF
TRBV29-1	.	.	TRBJ1-2	TGCAGCGCGGACCCACGGCCAAATGGCTACACCTTC	CSADPRPNGYTF